One and the same sample provided the 14 T cell receptor beta chains below, sequenced in a study of naive and memory T cell subsets. An equimolar mix of two oligonucleotides served as the beta constant-region primer for TRBC1 and TRBC2. Nested alpha and beta constant-region primers with the SP2 primer drove four PCR rounds on ligated cDNA. TCRdb independently ran MiXCR on the UMI-ligation and nested PCR reads; one entry per CDR3 protein. This table holds 100,000 to 150,000 distinct CDR3 sequences, just over 35% found once. The sequenced sample consisted of central memory CD4+ T cells from blood. These TCRs come from a human donor in good health.

The J gene is TRBJ2-1, the V gene TRBV30; 12 bases match TRBD1. This CDR3 contains 15 residues. Germline CDR1 GTSNPN, CDR2 SVGIG (reference sequence). The V gene end was trimmed by 3 bases and the J gene end by 12 bases; junction bases not matched to a gene: 12. CDR3 in DNA: TGTGCCTGGAGGCGACCGGGACAGGGGGCGGGGGGGCAGTTCTTC. It specifies CAWRRPGQGAGGQFF. The entire variable domain, with the rest obtained from reference TRBV30 and TRBJ2-1, is as follows: SQTIHQWPATLVQPVGSPLSLECTVEGTSNPNLYWYRQAAGRGLQLLFYSVGIGQISSEVPQNLSASRPQDRQFILSSKKLLLSDSGFYLCAWRRPGQGAGGQFFGPGTRLTVL.

This clonotype was seen a handful of times. J is TRBJ1-4 and V is TRBV4-1; TRBD1 might be the D (5 bases). This CDR3 is built from 13 residues. In germline, CDR1 is MGHRA, CDR2 YSYEKL. Trimming pared 10 bases from V and 6 bases from J, leaving 15 bases between. CDR3 amino acids: CATTAGGDEKLFF. CDR3 coding DNA: TGCGCCACCACAGCTGGGGGAGATGAAAAACTGTTTTTT.

This clonotype was found a few times. The genes are TRBV28 and TRBJ2-3; perhaps TRBD2 as D (6 bases). The CDR3 consists of 16 residues. Germline V gene sequence: CDR1 MDHEN, CDR2 SYDVKM. V was shortened by 3 bases and J by 2 bases, with 15 bases between the two germline ends. CDR3 protein: CASSFPGSDNTDTQYF. CDR3 DNA sequence: TGTGCCAGCAGTTTTCCCGGGAGCGATAACACAGATACGCAGTATTTT.

This clonotype has just a few counts. This chain links TRBV28 with TRBJ2-7; 9 bases line up with TRBD2. V was pared by 7 bases and J by 2 bases, with 9 bases of the junction left unmatched. This CDR3 region has 15 residues. Germline V gives CDR1 MDHEN, CDR2 SYDVKM. The CDR3 DNA follows: TGTGCCAGCACCCCTTTGGCGGGAGGGCCCTACGAGCAGTACTTC. Amino acids: CASTPLAGGPYEQYF.

The chain combines TRBV5-1 with TRBJ2-5; D possibly uses TRBD1 or TRBD2 (6 bases each). Germline CDR1 is SGHRS and CDR2 is YFSETQ. This CDR3 region has 13 residues. With 4 bases removed from V and 4 bases from J, the gap between germline ends came to 11 bases. In nucleotides, the CDR3 is TGCGCCAGCAGCCCGGAGGGGGGAGAGACCCAGTACTTC. This gives the protein CASSPEGGETQYF.

The CDR3 DNA reads as TGTGCCAGCAGTGAACAGATTAGTGTGAACACTGAAGCTTTCTTT. It codes for CASSEQISVNTEAFF. The chain is built from TRBV2 and TRBJ1-1; no clear D. The CDR3 runs to 15 residues. V lost 2 bases to trimming and J lost 0 bases, with 10 bases between them. The germline CDR1 and CDR2 sequences are SNHLY and FYNNEI.

This clonotype has a single count. The chain carries TRBV20-1 and TRBJ1-1; 8 nucleotides agree with TRBD1. Germline values: CDR1 DFQATT, CDR2 SNEGSKA (reference sequence). V was clipped by 5 bases and J by 4 bases; unmatched bases: 12. The CDR3 covers 15 residues. The CDR3: CSAPPRWTGSTEAFF. As DNA, the CDR3 is TGCAGTGCTCCCCCCCGGTGGACAGGGTCCACTGAAGCTTTCTTT.

This clonotype was counted a few times. V is TRBV7-2 and J is TRBJ2-2; D remains unclear. The V end was cut by 4 bases, the J end by 5 bases, with 5 bases between. There are 12 residues in the CDR3. Germline V CDR1 and CDR2: SGHTA, FQGNSA. This CDR3 reads CASSSGTGELFF. The CDR3 nucleotides are TGTGCCAGCAGCTCGGGTACCGGGGAGCTGTTTTTT.

This chain connects TRBV20-1 to TRBJ2-1; 14 nucleotides line up with TRBD2. From germline, CDR1 is DFQATT and CDR2 SNEGSKA (reference sequence). The CDR3 runs to 16 residues. V lost 5 bases, J lost 4 bases, and 7 bases stayed unmatched. Here the CDR3 reads CSAEGLAGGQYNEQFF. CDR3 DNA sequence: TGCAGTGCTGAAGGACTAGCGGGAGGCCAATACAATGAGCAGTTCTTC.

The J gene is TRBJ1-1, the V gene TRBV20-1, with D uncertain. The V end was cut by 6 bases, the J end by 6 bases, with 11 bases between. This CDR3 is built from 11 residues. CDR1 and CDR2 from the germline V gene are DFQATT and SNEGSKA (reference sequence). This CDR3 is CSASTRAEAFF. CDR3 nucleotide sequence: TGCAGTGCAAGTACCCGGGCTGAAGCTTTCTTT.

This sequence joins TRBV9 and TRBJ2-3, with D possibly TRBD1 on 6 matching bases. Trimming took off 3 bases at V and 0 bases at J, with 11 bases between the two ends. The CDR3 has 15 residues. Germline V gene sequence: CDR1 SGDLS, CDR2 YYNGEE. CDR3 sequence reads: CASSETGISTDTQYF. The DNA for the CDR3 is TGTGCCAGCAGCGAGACAGGAATTAGCACAGATACGCAGTATTTT.

This clonotype was detected only a few times. This chain uses TRBV6-6 with TRBJ1-5; D unresolved. Trimming left V 1 base short and J 6 bases short, with 10 bases between. The CDR3 extends over 14 amino acids. Germline values: CDR1 MNHNY, CDR2 SVGAGI (reference sequence). CDR3 nucleotides: TGTGCCAGCAGTTACTACGCCCAGAGTCAGCCCCAGCATTTT. Protein product: CASSYYAQSQPQHF.

The V gene is TRBV7-8, the J gene TRBJ2-7; 7 bases fit TRBD1. In germline, CDR1 is SGHVS, CDR2 FQNEAQ. The CDR3 sequence is 14 residues long. Trimming cost V 4 bases and J 2 bases; bases outside gene matches: 5. The CDR3 nucleotides are TGTGCCAGCAGCTACCGGACAGGTCCCTACGAGCAGTACTTC. As protein: CASSYRTGPYEQYF.

This clonotype was observed a few times. The chain joins TRBV2 to TRBJ2-4, with D uncertain. The CDR3 loop spans 15 amino acids. Germline-derived CDR1 and CDR2 are SNHLY and FYNNEI. Trimming cost V 5 bases and J 0 bases, with 11 bases left between them. Here the CDR3 DNA reads TGTGCCAGCAGTCAACAGAGCATAGCCAAAAACATTCAGTACTTC. Translating gives CASSQQSIAKNIQYF.